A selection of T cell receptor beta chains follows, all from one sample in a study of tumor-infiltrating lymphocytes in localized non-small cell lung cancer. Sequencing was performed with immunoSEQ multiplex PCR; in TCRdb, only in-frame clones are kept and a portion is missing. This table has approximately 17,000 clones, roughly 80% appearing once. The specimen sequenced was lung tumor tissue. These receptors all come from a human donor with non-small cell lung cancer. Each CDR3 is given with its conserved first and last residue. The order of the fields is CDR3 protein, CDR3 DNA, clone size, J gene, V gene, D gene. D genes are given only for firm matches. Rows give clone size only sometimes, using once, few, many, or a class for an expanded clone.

CASSWALAGAGNEQFF TGTGCCAGCAGCTGGGCTCTAGCGGGAGCGGGGAATGAGCAGTTCTTC NA TRBJ2-1 TRBV7-9 TRBD2
CASSFGSYEQYF TGTGCCAGCAGCTTCGGGTCCTACGAGCAGTACTTC few TRBJ2-7 TRBV7-9 NA
CASSQAGPKGEQYF TGCGCCAGCAGCCAAGCCGGCCCGAAGGGCGAGCAGTACTTC NA TRBJ2-7 TRBV4-3 NA
CASSFSGARTEAFF TGCGCCAGCAGCTTCTCAGGGGCGCGGACTGAAGCTTTCTTT once TRBJ1-1 TRBV5-1 NA
CASSRQALSYEQYF TGTGCCAGCAGTAGACAGGCTCTCTCCTACGAGCAGTACTTC NA TRBJ2-7 TRBV2 NA
CASSEVGGRGRKPQHF TGTGCCAGCAGTGAAGTCGGTGGTCGGGGCAGGAAGCCCCAGCATTTT NA TRBJ1-5 TRBV2 NA
CASYKLNTEAFF TGTGCCAGCTATAAATTGAACACTGAAGCTTTCTTT NA TRBJ1-1 TRBV27 NA
CASSHGRGGLNTEAFF TGTGCCAGCAGCCACGGGAGGGGGGGGCTGAACACTGAAGCTTTCTTT NA TRBJ1-1 TRBV9 NA
CASSQGSSRLTYEQYF TGCGCCAGCAGCCAAGGGTCGAGTCGGCTCACCTACGAGCAGTACTTC NA TRBJ2-7 TRBV4-1 NA
CASSPDRLGDTDTQYF TGTGCCAGCAGCCCGGACAGATTGGGAGATACAGATACGCAGTATTTT once TRBJ2-3 TRBV27 NA
CASSLTGGNGQPQHF TGTGCCAGCAGCCTAACGGGGGGAAACGGTCAGCCCCAGCATTTT NA TRBJ1-5 TRBV7-2 NA
CASSPNLNTEAFF TGTGCCAGCAGCCCAAATTTGAACACTGAAGCTTTCTTT few TRBJ1-1 TRBV7-8 NA
CASSFTGGETQYF TGTGCCAGCAGCTTCACGGGCGGGGAGACCCAGTACTTC NA TRBJ2-5 TRBV7-2 NA
CASSGQGGQPQHF TGTGCCAGCAGCGGACAGGGAGGTCAGCCCCAGCATTTT NA TRBJ1-5 TRBV2 TRBD1
CSVAGTGNTIYF TGCAGCGTTGCAGGGACTGGAAACACCATATATTTT NA TRBJ1-3 TRBV29-1 NA
CASSLRTGYQYEQYF TGTGCCAGCAGTCTAAGGACAGGGTATCAGTACGAGCAGTACTTC NA TRBJ2-7 TRBV6-1 TRBD1
CASSVGSNTDTQYF TGTGCCAGCAGCGTAGGTAGTAACACAGATACGCAGTATTTT NA TRBJ2-3 TRBV9 NA
CASSYGGTEAFF TGTGCCAGCAGTTACGGGGGCACTGAAGCTTTCTTT NA TRBJ1-1 TRBV6-5 NA
CASSPDRGQTEAFF TGTGCCAGCAGCCCGGACAGGGGGCAGACTGAAGCTTTCTTT NA TRBJ1-1 TRBV5-6 TRBD1
CASSQEGDYTEAFF TGCGCCAGCAGCCAAGAAGGAGATTACACTGAAGCTTTCTTT NA TRBJ1-1 TRBV4-3 NA
CASSLAGLTYEQYF TGTGCCAGCAGCTTAGCGGGATTAACCTACGAGCAGTACTTC few TRBJ2-7 TRBV5-4 TRBD2
CASSLGSPLHF TGTGCCAGCAGTCTCGGGTCACCCCTCCACTTT NA TRBJ1-6 TRBV28 NA
CASSVGSGSTDTQYF TGTGCCAGCAGCGTAGGGAGCGGCAGCACAGATACGCAGTATTTT NA TRBJ2-3 TRBV9 NA
CAIRRPNLYGYTF TGTGCCATTCGGAGGCCGAACCTCTATGGCTACACCTTC NA TRBJ1-2 TRBV10-3 NA
CASSLAYTDREYGYTF TGTGCCAGCAGCTTAGCCTACACCGACAGGGAGTATGGCTACACCTTC NA TRBJ1-2 TRBV7-9 TRBD1
CASSALAGGNEQFF TGCGCCAGCAGCGCTCTAGCGGGAGGTAATGAGCAGTTCTTC NA TRBJ2-1 TRBV5-1 TRBD2
CASSWAGGMGETQYF TGTGCCAGTAGTTGGGCTGGGGGCATGGGAGAGACCCAGTACTTC NA TRBJ2-5 TRBV19 NA
CASSLRDRELYGYTF TGTGCCAGCAGCTTGAGGGACAGAGAGCTCTATGGCTACACCTTC NA TRBJ1-2 TRBV5-4 TRBD1
CASSGDVNQPQHF TGTGCCAGTAGCGGGGACGTCAATCAGCCCCAGCATTTT NA TRBJ1-5 TRBV19 NA
CASSYRGGTDTQYF TGTGCCAGCAGTTACAGGGGTGGCACAGATACGCAGTATTTT NA TRBJ2-3 TRBV6-5 NA
CASSPGRGAQDEQYF TGTGCCAGCTCACCGGGAAGGGGGGCCCAAGACGAGCAGTACTTC NA TRBJ2-7 TRBV18 NA
CASSYWDTRPVTDTQYF TGTGCCAGCAGTTACTGGGACACCCGACCCGTTACAGATACGCAGTATTTT NA TRBJ2-3 TRBV6-7 NA
CASSFGMVGSSGANVLTF TGTGCCAGCAGTTTTGGGATGGTGGGAAGCTCTGGGGCCAACGTCCTGACTTTC few TRBJ2-6 TRBV28 NA
CASRGTPFGNTIYF TGTGCCAGCAGGGGGACACCCTTTGGAAACACCATATATTTT few TRBJ1-3 TRBV25-1 NA
CASSSDRKIANYGYTF TGTGCCAGCAGCTCGGATCGGAAGATAGCTAACTATGGCTACACCTTC few TRBJ1-2 TRBV28 NA
CASSMAGNSGNTIYF TGTGCCAGTAGTATGGCAGGGAACTCTGGAAACACCATATATTTT NA TRBJ1-3 TRBV19 NA
CASSPTPGVGGYTF TGTGCCAGCAGCCCCACTCCAGGGGTGGGAGGCTACACCTTC NA TRBJ1-2 TRBV7-3 NA
CASSYSQRYNEQFF TGTGCCAGCAGTTACTCGCAAAGGTACAATGAGCAGTTCTTC NA TRBJ2-1 TRBV6-5 NA
CASSLGGGTDTQYF TGTGCCAGCAGCTTAGGAGGTGGGACAGATACGCAGTATTTT NA TRBJ2-3 TRBV13 NA
CASSLGLGGTYEQYF TGTGCCAGCAGCTTAGGTTTGGGGGGCACCTACGAGCAGTACTTC NA TRBJ2-7 TRBV5-6 NA
CASSYSASTNEKLFF TGTGCCAGCAGTTACTCGGCATCAACTAATGAAAAACTGTTTTTT NA TRBJ1-4 TRBV6-5 NA
CATSPAGEGANVLTF TGTGCCACCAGCCCCGCAGGGGAAGGGGCCAACGTCCTGACTTTC NA TRBJ2-6 TRBV15 NA
CASSLIPGEKLFF TGTGCCAGCAGCTTGATCCCGGGGGAAAAACTGTTTTTT NA TRBJ1-4 TRBV5-4 NA
CASSRGPKGTGELFF TGTGCCAGCAGCCGAGGGCCGAAGGGCACCGGGGAGCTGTTTTTT NA TRBJ2-2 TRBV14 NA
CASSLMSASYNEQFF TGTGCCAGCAGCTTGATGTCAGCCTCCTACAATGAGCAGTTCTTC NA TRBJ2-1 TRBV5-6 NA
CAILYQDRVSTGELFF TGTGCCATCCTTTACCAGGACAGGGTATCCACCGGGGAGCTGTTTTTT few TRBJ2-2 TRBV10-3 TRBD1
CASKTTGWTETQYF TGTGCCAGCAAGACCACAGGTTGGACAGAGACCCAGTACTTC NA TRBJ2-5 TRBV28 NA
CATSRVEPRDIQYF TGTGCCACCAGCAGAGTTGAGCCGAGGGACATTCAGTACTTC NA TRBJ2-4 TRBV15 NA
CASTTGGALKQWYF TGTGCCAGCACTACAGGGGGCGCGTTGAAACAATGGTACTTC NA TRBJ2-5 TRBV7-6 TRBD1